Below, one T cell receptor beta chain is given with its context. What this receptor recognizes is not known. Base qualities were left out, and no much larger clone turns up one base away. The source of the sample is a study of cytomegalovirus exposure and HLA in healthy donors (dated by TCRdb to between 2016 and 2019). Regarding the research as a whole: An earlier analysis of roughly 570 of the donors reported approximately 300 Gb of sequence data and 117 million unique TCR beta sequences obtained from roughly 180 million T cells. An early release covering around 630 HLA-typed donors comprised about 290 gigabases of sequencing data and roughly 85 million unique TCR sequences. The genetic ancestry cluster associated with self-reported Caucasian donors included about 81% of the roughly 400 genotyped donors. The aim of the study was to test whether cataloging public T cell receptors could identify signatures of past pathogen exposure. The study used immunosequencing to profile the T cell repertoires of 670 or so subjects and linked those repertoires to cytomegalovirus serostatus. In addition to the first cohort of 666 subjects, a separate validation cohort of 120 different subjects was used. The study combined high-throughput TCR immunosequencing, statistical association of individual TCRs with disease status, and machine learning to predict cytomegalovirus infection status. A later analysis re-examined previously published TCR beta repertoires from about 700 donors and added high-resolution HLA genotyping to investigate patterns of TCR occurrence. The later analysis used no new phenotypic data to find candidate immune exposures, relying instead on TCR beta sequences and their occurrence across donors. An earlier analysis of several hundred of the donors applied high-throughput TCR beta sequencing to assess whether each TCR beta V gene segment acted as functional or pseudogenic. Alongside the repertoire data, information on donor age, sex, ethnicity and CMV serostatus was compiled. A later genetic analysis took genome-wide SNP genotypes for about 55% of the roughly 700 donors and used that subset as a discovery cohort. All discovery cohort repertoires had been generated on a single sequencing platform. HLA typing included class I and class II loci at four-digit resolution. Typing coverage varied by locus: 629-630 donors for A, B, C, DRB1 and DQB1; more than 500 for DQA1; 600 to 610 for DPA1; under 490 for DPB1. About five DR-DQ haplotypes were treated as single units for association and clustering because of strong linkage in the cohort. Across around 400 genotyped donors of the cohort, an average of about 240,000 unique TCR beta nucleotide sequences per donor were sequenced, and around 20% of those sequences were non-productive.

Library preparation employed the immunoSEQ multiplex PCR assay. For the multiplex PCR, a mixture combining 60 forward primers for TCR Vbeta segments and 13 reverse primers for TCR Jbeta segments was used. A multiplex PCR assay on genomic DNA amplified the CDR3 region of rearranged TCR beta genes. The Illumina HiSeq System was used to sequence the amplified TCR beta libraries as 87-base-pair reads. Turning to the authors' computational methods: A later analysis tallied roughly 80 million unique TCR beta chains across the 700 or so repertoires, and some 10 million of those chains were shared by two or more donors. To remove PCR and sequencing errors, raw reads were error-corrected and collapsed into unique sequences using a nearest-neighbor algorithm that merged closely related sequences. V, D and J gene segments were assigned by aligning CDR3 sequences to IMGT reference sequences. For a sequence to be retained, at least a six-nucleotide match to both a V gene segment and a J gene segment was required. Rearrangements were classified as productive when the CDR3 lacked stop codons and remained in frame with V and J, and all other rearrangements were classified as non-productive. Following IMGT convention, CDR3 was defined as the stretch from the second conserved V-encoded cysteine up to the conserved J-encoded phenylalanine. The earlier analysis of 450 to 750 of the donors excluded any sequence lacking an unambiguous match to a single V gene segment. In an earlier analysis of several hundred of the donors, a V segment was called functional when productive rearrangements were above 56.7%, and segregating when the standard deviation between donors exceeded 5%. A statistical classification framework was built to diagnose cytomegalovirus status from the catalog of TCR beta chain sequences. V and J gene assignment, in a later analysis, came from comparing TCR nucleotide sequences with IMGT/GENE-DB human TR gene sequences. Using the TCRdist pipeline, a later analysis assigned CDR3 sequences along with most-parsimonious VDJ recombination scenarios. In a later analysis, every TCR beta chain was defined by the combination of its CDR3 amino acid sequence and its V-gene family, and reads without a unique V-gene family were dropped. In a later analysis, approximately 640 highly shared, low-generation-probability nucleotide sequences were removed to address suspected cross-contamination and a sequencing artifact. A later analysis calculated a clonal expansion index for each public chain from normalized within-repertoire ranks of inferred template counts. A later analysis computed generation probabilities with a VDJ recombination model fitted to out-of-frame rearrangements, and checked the results against IGoR. A later analysis scored TCR-TCR, TCR-HLA and TCR-CMV co-occurrence with hypergeometric tests, applying a repertoire-size bias correction to TCR pairs. In a later analysis, false discovery rates were estimated by permuting HLA or CMV assignments 20 times. In a later analysis, co-occurring TCRs were grouped using DBSCAN, with TCRdist sequence similarity added in when clustering inside HLA-allele-positive subsets. Repertoires with fewer than 30,000 or more than 120,000 public chains were left out of co-occurrence clustering, as were five repertoires with anomalous nucleotide sharing. TCRdb took this table from immuneACCESS and kept in-frame rearrangements with V and J called. Such tables lack part of the clones; where checked against another copy, unresolved V genes explain under half of the gap, and the rest is unexplained. For V, J and clone size, that table is used; D and trimming come from the DNA. Present in this sample are 150,000 to 200,000 clones, about four fifths of which were seen just once. In total, the top ten clones hold under 5% of the sample.

The cohort was made up of approximately 670 healthy bone marrow donors. At the time of sampling, every cohort member was nominally healthy, though immune exposures that went unrecorded were likely present. The donor was CMV seronegative and was included in the group of a few hundred seronegative cohort members. A peripheral blood sample was provided by each donor, and peripheral blood mononuclear cells were used for TCR beta sequencing. The Qiagen DNeasy Blood Extraction Kit was used to extract genomic DNA from the blood cell samples. Inclusive of the bounding cysteine and phenylalanine, the CDR3 is 13 residues long. Of all the DNA, just the CDR3 is kept, 39 bases in frame from base 1. The germline V gene (reference sequence) specifies SEHNR as CDR1 and FQNEAQ as CDR2. V is cut by 0 bases and J by 6 bases, and the space between the germline ends is 6 bases. Overall study outcomes, separate from this receptor: In a later genetic analysis, a missense DCLRE1C variant was associated with V-gene and J-gene trimming of TCR beta chains, and the association was replicated in an independent cohort. In an earlier analysis of 587 of the donors, most TCR beta V segments appeared in productive rearrangements about 87% or about 30% of the time, broadly matching IMGT annotations. Because counts were too low, seventeen rarely observed V segments, including chromosome 9 orphons, were left out of the earlier analysis of some 640 of the donors. According to a later analysis, most CMV-associated TCR beta chains appeared to be HLA-restricted, and the HLA associations seemed to be driven largely by CMV exposure. Roughly uniform sequencing depth across donors was assumed in presence/absence analyses, although this assumption may not hold. The study listed 150 to 200 TCR beta chains as associated with cytomegalovirus. In vitro tests confirmed that three of the cytomegalovirus-associated TCR beta chains recognize cytomegalovirus antigens. A later analysis reported that several top co-occurrence clusters appeared linked to parvovirus B19, influenza, CMV and Epstein-Barr virus. A group of highly shared sequence variants was considered likely to be a technical artifact of the sequencing pipeline. Cytomegalovirus status was reported to be diagnosed by the classifier with high specificity and sensitivity in both the original and validation cohorts. Some IMGT-functional V segments, including TRBV6-2 and TRBV6-3, could not be distinguished by the 87-base-pair reads and were therefore excluded. A further reported finding was that TCR beta sequences accurately predicted the HLA-A and HLA-B alleles for most subjects in the first cohort. Because HLA typing was unavailable for some donors at each locus, only the typed subset was used in association tests. A later analysis associated about 18,000 TCR beta sequences with specific HLA alleles at a false discovery rate of 0.05. Linkage disequilibrium might explain the correlated functional status among segregating V segments, but an unknown experimental factor could not be excluded. Compared with equally common non-associated chains, HLA-associated TCR beta chains in a later analysis were more clonally expanded and had lower generation probabilities. According to a later genetic analysis, donors in an Asian-associated ancestry cluster had fewer N-insertions in productive TCRs than the approximately 670-donor mean. Most TCR sequences were seen in very few donors, while some public TCRs were found in many individuals. This cohort had only TCR beta chains sequenced, and the lack of alpha or paired-chain data limited which features could be detected. Immune exposure information for the cohort was limited to CMV serostatus. Strong co-occurrence of HLA alleles, especially DR and DQ, made assigning TCR associations to individual alleles difficult. The authors suggested that the approach could potentially be extended to other disease states and immunological phenotypes. According to a later analysis, TCR association rates differed among HLA loci, with DRB1 alleles showing the most associated TCRs and HLA-C alleles showing the fewest.

The rearrangement joined TRBV7-9 to TRBJ1-5, with the D gene not clear enough to name. The sequenced material came from PBMCs. The source is a young man in good health and CMV-seronegative. The nucleotides read TGTGCCAGCAGCTTAGCTCGGGGTCAGCCCCAGCATTTT. Its product reads: CASSLARGQPQHF.